These T cell receptor beta chains were read from a single sample in a study of T cell responses to AZD1222 COVID-19 vaccine. This table comes from immunoSEQ multiplex PCR, and its TCRdb copy is limited to in-frame clones, with some not included. This table has under 150,000 clones, roughly 92% appearing once. The sequencing here drew on peripheral blood, taken 28 days after the second AZD1222 dose. The origin of the receptors is an adult who received the AZD1222 COVID-19 vaccine. The CDR3 runs from the conserved cysteine through the conserved F or W. Fields, in order: CDR3 protein, CDR3 DNA, D gene, V gene, J gene, clone size. D genes are given only for firm matches. Where a row states a size, it is once, few, many or the class of an expanded clone; other rows omit it.

CASTPSAVSPKNIQYF	TGTGCCAGTACCCCTTCGGCGGTCAGCCCCAAAAACATTCAGTACTTC	.	TRBV19	TRBJ2-4	.
CASSQQDRGGFKGYTF	TGTGCCAGCAGCCAACAGGACAGGGGAGGGTTTAAAGGCTACACCTTC	TRBD1	TRBV3-1/TRBV3-2	TRBJ1-2	.
CASSPHREGTNTGELFF	TGTGCCAGCTCACCACATAGAGAGGGGACGAACACCGGGGAGCTGTTTTTT	.	TRBV18	TRBJ2-2	once
CASSHEGTGPYGYTF	TGTGCCAGCAGCCACGAAGGGACAGGACCCTATGGCTACACCTTC	TRBD1	TRBV4-2	TRBJ1-2	.
CASSPSGGSYEQYF	TGTGCCAGCTCACCATCAGGGGGCTCCTACGAGCAGTACTTC	TRBD1	TRBV18	TRBJ2-7	.
CASSLGRYEQYF	TGTGCCAGCAGCTTAGGTCGCTACGAGCAGTACTTC	.	TRBV13	TRBJ2-7	.
CASGLAGGNEQYF	TGTGCCAGCGGTCTGGCGGGAGGAAACGAGCAGTACTTC	TRBD2	TRBV6-5	TRBJ2-7	.
CASSLVRLALDTQYF	TGTGCCAGCAGCTTGGTCCGACTAGCGTTAGATACGCAGTATTTT	TRBD2	TRBV7-2	TRBJ2-3	.
CSVQLDSYEQYF	TGCAGCGTCCAACTTGATTCCTACGAGCAGTACTTC	.	TRBV29-1	TRBJ2-7	.
CASSQGAGNTIYF	TGTGCCAGCTCACAGGGGGCTGGAAACACCATATATTTT	.	TRBV18	TRBJ1-3	.
CASSPSTSSLRYEQYF	TGTGCCAGCAGCCCATCCACTAGCTCTCTCCGCTACGAGCAGTACTTC	.	TRBV6-2/TRBV6-3	TRBJ2-7	.
CATSSHRVVGNEQFF	TGTGCCACCAGCAGCCACAGGGTGGTGGGCAATGAGCAGTTCTTC	.	TRBV15	TRBJ2-1	.
CASSLEAGITEAFF	TGTGCCAGCAGCTTGGAAGCAGGGATCACTGAAGCTTTCTTT	.	TRBV5-5	TRBJ1-1	.
CASSLVAQAMGEQYF	TGTGCCAGCAGCTTAGTAGCTCAGGCAATGGGGGAGCAGTACTTC	.	TRBV7-8	TRBJ2-7	.
CSVEIPPGDYGYTF	TGCAGCGTGGAAATCCCCCCAGGGGACTATGGCTACACCTTC	.	TRBV29-1	TRBJ1-2	few
CASSLTGATNEKLFF	TGCGCCAGCAGCTTAACAGGTGCAACTAATGAAAAACTGTTTTTT	.	TRBV5-1	TRBJ1-4	.
CASSQAPLGLYGYTF	TGTGCCAGCAGCCAAGCGCCGTTGGGACTCTATGGCTACACCTTC	.	TRBV14	TRBJ1-2	.
CASNPAAWGPSGNTIYF	TGTGCCAGTAACCCGGCGGCGTGGGGGCCCTCTGGAAACACCATATATTTT	.	TRBV19	TRBJ1-3	.
CASSLAVANYGYTF	TGTGCCAGCAGCTTAGCTGTGGCTAACTATGGCTACACCTTC	.	TRBV7-9	TRBJ1-2	.
CASSPTSAPYNEQFF	TGTGCCAGCAGCCCGACTAGCGCGCCCTACAATGAGCAGTTCTTC	TRBD2	TRBV7-3	TRBJ2-1	.
CASRPTSTGRSAAVNSDTQYF	TGTGCCAGCAGGCCGACTAGCACGGGCCGAAGTGCCGCGGTAAATTCAGATACGCAGTATTTT	TRBD2	TRBV28	TRBJ2-3	.
CASSQGQERDEQFF	TGTGCCAGCAGCCAAGGGCAGGAGCGCGATGAGCAGTTCTTC	.	TRBV4-2	TRBJ2-1	few
CASSPDTSYEQYF	TGTGCCAGCTCACCGGACACCTCCTACGAGCAGTACTTC	.	TRBV18	TRBJ2-7	.
CATSGGGYQETQYF	TGTGCCACCAGTGGAGGTGGCTACCAAGAGACCCAGTACTTC	.	TRBV27	TRBJ2-5	.
CAWSASRRNTQETQYF	TGTGCCTGGAGCGCATCGAGGCGAAACACCCAAGAGACCCAGTACTTC	.	TRBV30	TRBJ2-5	once
CASSALKGVGGSYEQYF	TGTGCCAGCAGCGCATTAAAGGGGGTAGGGGGGTCCTACGAGCAGTACTTC	.	TRBV7-9	TRBJ2-7	.
CASSPRTGMNTEAFF	TGTGCCAGCAGCCCGCGGACAGGGATGAACACTGAAGCTTTCTTT	TRBD1	TRBV7-9	TRBJ1-1	once
CASSPRPTQGVSYEQYF	TGTGCCAGCTCACCTCGCCCCACCCAGGGGGTCTCCTACGAGCAGTACTTC	TRBD1	TRBV18	TRBJ2-7	once
CASSARGIRTDTQYF	TGCGCCAGCAGCGCCCGGGGGATTCGTACAGATACGCAGTATTTT	.	TRBV5-1	TRBJ2-3	.
CASSLGEAGRLSTYTF	TGTGCCAGCAGCTTAGGCGAGGCAGGGAGGTTATCTACCTACACCTTC	.	TRBV13	TRBJ1-2	.
CASSRGTSGTTRGKNIQYF	TGTGCCAGCAGCCGCGGGACTAGCGGGACTACTAGAGGCAAAAACATTCAGTACTTC	TRBD2	TRBV28	TRBJ2-4	.
CATSLDLASGELFF	TGTGCCACCAGCCTTGACCTAGCGAGCGGGGAGCTGTTTTTT	.	TRBV15	TRBJ2-2	.
CASSLFATGAVEKLFF	TGTGCCAGCAGCCTATTCGCGACAGGGGCGGTGGAAAAACTGTTTTTT	TRBD1	TRBV7-6	TRBJ1-4	.
CASSEQGQETQYF	TGTGCCAGCAGTGAACAGGGCCAAGAGACCCAGTACTTC	.	TRBV7-9	TRBJ2-5	.
CATSDGPSREQYF	TGTGCCACCAGTGACGGACCAAGTAGGGAGCAGTACTTC	.	TRBV24-1	TRBJ2-7	.
CASSPGTGSGELFF	TGTGCCAGCAGCCCCGGGACAGGGTCCGGGGAGCTGTTTTTT	TRBD1	TRBV7-2	TRBJ2-2	.
CASSQDPWNTEAFF	TGTGCCAGCAGCCAAGATCCGTGGAACACTGAAGCTTTCTTT	.	TRBV14	TRBJ1-1	.
CATRAGGREQYF	TGTGCCACTCGCGCGGGAGGTCGCGAGCAGTACTTC	TRBD2	TRBV15	TRBJ2-7	.
CAWSTQGRNTIYF	TGTGCCTGGAGTACGCAGGGGCGAAACACCATATATTTT	.	TRBV30	TRBJ1-3	.
CASSQAQTDTDTQYF	TGCGCCAGCAGCCAGGCCCAGACAGACACAGATACGCAGTATTTT	.	TRBV4-1	TRBJ2-3	.
CASSLGDRMSTDTQYF	TGCGCCAGCAGCTTGGGGGACAGGATGAGCACAGATACGCAGTATTTT	TRBD1	TRBV5-1	TRBJ2-3	.
CASSWTGDQPQHF	TGTGCCAGCAGTTGGACCGGTGATCAGCCCCAGCATTTT	.	TRBV6-5	TRBJ1-5	.
CASSESIAGGREQFF	TGTGCCAGCAGTGAATCAATAGCGGGGGGGCGCGAGCAGTTCTTC	TRBD2	TRBV25-1	TRBJ2-1	few
CASSKQGGLKDGYTF	TGTGCCAGCAGCAAACAGGGTGGGCTTAAGGATGGCTACACCTTC	.	TRBV7-9	TRBJ1-2	.
CASSPFGLAGFSYEQYF	TGTGCCAGCAGCCCCTTCGGACTAGCGGGTTTCTCCTACGAGCAGTACTTC	TRBD2	TRBV7-2	TRBJ2-7	.
CASSLEGQKGAFF	TGCGCCAGCAGCTTGGAGGGACAGAAGGGAGCTTTCTTT	TRBD1	TRBV5-1	TRBJ1-1	.
CASIENTEAFF	TGTGCCAGCATCGAGAACACTGAAGCTTTCTTT	.	TRBV11-3	TRBJ1-1	once